The next 13 T cell receptor beta chains were all read from a single sample in a study of tumor-infiltrating lymphocytes in localized non-small cell lung cancer. Assay: immunoSEQ multiplex PCR; the TCRdb copy retains only in-frame clones and omits some. The data hold approximately 8,400 clones, with 75% observed a single time. The sample comprised uninvolved lung tissue not adjacent to the tumor. These receptors originate from a human donor with non-small cell lung cancer.

A single count supports this clone. V usage is TRBV20-1 and J usage is TRBJ2-1, with D tentatively TRBD1 or TRBD2 (5 bases each). V was pared by 3 bases and J by 10 bases, with 10 bases between. The germline CDR1 and CDR2 sequences are DFQATT and SNEGSKA (reference sequence). The CDR3 loop spans 11 amino acids. This chain's CDR3 is CSASLRGEQFF. In nucleotides, the CDR3 is TGCAGTGCTAGTCTTCGGGGCGAGCAGTTCTTC.

The genes are TRBV19 and TRBJ2-1, with D perhaps TRBD2 (6 bases). V lost 2 bases to trimming and J lost 0 bases, with 20 bases between them. The CDR3 consists of 19 residues. CDR1 and CDR2 from the germline V gene are LNHDA and SQIVND (reference sequence). DNA for the CDR3: TGTGCCAGTAGTATAAGTTTTGGCGGGGCGGTAAGCTCCTACAATGAGCAGTTCTTC. It specifies CASSISFGGAVSSYNEQFF.

The chain combines TRBV7-2 with TRBJ2-7, with 8 bases aligning to TRBD2. Germline V gene sequence: CDR1 SGHTA, CDR2 FQGNSA. Trimming cost V 2 bases and J 4 bases; bases outside gene matches: 7. This CDR3 comprises 15 residues. The CDR3 sequence is CASSLYGTRGYEQYF. For the CDR3, the DNA is TGTGCCAGCAGCTTATACGGGACTAGAGGATACGAGCAGTACTTC.

For this clone: One end of the junction varies from germline; a read error may be responsible. This sequence joins TRBV29-1 and TRBJ2-1; perhaps TRBD1 as D (5 bases). This CDR3 spans 12 amino acids. CDR1 and CDR2 (germline): SQVTM, ANQGSEA. In nucleotides, the CDR3 is TGCAGCGTTGAAGACAGGGCCAATGGGCAGTTCTTC. Translation gives CSVEDRANGQFF.

This chain connects TRBV28 to TRBJ1-5; TRBD1 matches 8 bases. Germline CDR1 reads MDHEN; CDR2 reads SYDVKM. The ends lost 2 bases at V and 6 bases at J; junction bases unmatched: 6. The CDR3 length is 15 residues. CDR3 bases: TGTGCCAGCAGTTTAACTGGACAGGGCACTCAGCCCCAGCATTTT. This translates into CASSLTGQGTQPQHF.

The chain joins TRBV5-1 to TRBJ2-2; no reliable D call. The CDR3 sequence is 15 residues long. Germline V gene lookup returns CDR1 SGHRS and CDR2 YFSETQ. With 1 base removed from V and 3 bases from J, the gap between germline ends came to 10 bases. The chain's CDR3 is CASSLYGQYTGELFF. CDR3 sequence (DNA): TGCGCCAGCAGCTTGTACGGGCAGTACACCGGGGAGCTGTTTTTT. Full variable domain (rest looked up from reference TRBV5-1 and TRBJ2-2): KAGVTQTPRYLIKTRGQQVTLSCSPISGHRSVSWYQQTPGQGLQFLFEYFSETQRNKGNFPGRFSGRQFSNSRSEMNVSTLELGDSALYLCASSLYGQYTGELFFGEGSRLTVL.

The chain has TRBV2 and TRBJ2-7; 11 bases match TRBD2. This CDR3 is 14 amino acids long. In germline, CDR1 is SNHLY, CDR2 FYNNEI. Trimming removed 7 bases from V and 3 bases from J; junction bases left unmatched: 5. CDR3 residues: CASTLAGGGYEQYF. As DNA, the CDR3 is TGTGCCAGCACCTTAGCGGGAGGGGGCTACGAGCAGTACTTC.

The rearrangement uses TRBV9 and TRBJ2-5, with D perhaps TRBD1 or TRBD2 (6 bases each). CDR3 size: 14 residues. Trimming left V 5 bases short and J 7 bases short, with 18 bases between. Germline CDR1 is SGDLS and CDR2 is YYNGEE. The CDR3 coding sequence is TGTGCCAGCAGTTCCCTCCTGGGGGGCGGGACCCAGTACTTC. This sequence encodes CASSSLLGGGTQYF.

The V call is TRBV5-6, the J call TRBJ1-2; D gene ambiguous. CDR1 is SGHDT, CDR2 YYEEEE, per germline. This CDR3 has 13 residues. Trimming shortened V by 2 bases and J by 3 bases, and 8 bases separated the two germline ends. In DNA, the CDR3 is TGTGCCAGCAGCTTAGGGTCCTACTATGGCTACACCTTC. Translating it yields CASSLGSYYGYTF.

V gene TRBV7-6 combines with J gene TRBJ1-5; D is possibly TRBD1 (6 bases). The V end lost 5 bases, the J end lost 7 bases, and 15 bases lay between the germline ends. Germline CDR1 and CDR2: SGHVS and FNYEAQ. The CDR3 is made up of 14 amino acids. The CDR3 loop reads CASSVLGGGQPQHF. CDR3 coding DNA: TGTGCCAGCAGCGTTCTTGGGGGCGGACAGCCCCAGCATTTT.

The chain has TRBV15 and TRBJ1-1, with 7 bases matching TRBD1. CDR1 and CDR2 (germline): LNHNV, YYDKDF (reference sequence). This CDR3 has 15 amino acids. V dropped 1 base and J dropped 3; count of bases not matched to a gene: 5. CDR3 loop: CATSRVLGQDTEAFF. As DNA, the CDR3 is TGTGCCACCAGCAGAGTATTAGGACAGGACACTGAAGCTTTCTTT.

J is TRBJ2-1 and V is TRBV29-1; 9 bases match TRBD2. Germline V gene sequence: CDR1 SQVTM, CDR2 ANQGSEA. Trimming cost V 6 bases and J 4 bases; bases outside gene matches: 7. The CDR3 runs 14 residues. CDR3 nucleotide sequence: TGCAGCGTCGAGACTAGCGGAGTTTACAATGAGCAGTTCTTC. This codes for CSVETSGVYNEQFF.

This chain connects TRBV18 to TRBJ1-1, with D possibly TRBD1 on 5 matching bases. Per germline, CDR1 KGHSH and CDR2 LQKENI. The V gene lost 3 bases and the J gene lost 6 bases, with 8 bases spanning the gap. CDR3 length: 12 amino acids. Here the CDR3 DNA reads TGTGCCAGCTCACCTTTGGGGGCTGAAGCTTTCTTT. It encodes CASSPLGAEAFF.